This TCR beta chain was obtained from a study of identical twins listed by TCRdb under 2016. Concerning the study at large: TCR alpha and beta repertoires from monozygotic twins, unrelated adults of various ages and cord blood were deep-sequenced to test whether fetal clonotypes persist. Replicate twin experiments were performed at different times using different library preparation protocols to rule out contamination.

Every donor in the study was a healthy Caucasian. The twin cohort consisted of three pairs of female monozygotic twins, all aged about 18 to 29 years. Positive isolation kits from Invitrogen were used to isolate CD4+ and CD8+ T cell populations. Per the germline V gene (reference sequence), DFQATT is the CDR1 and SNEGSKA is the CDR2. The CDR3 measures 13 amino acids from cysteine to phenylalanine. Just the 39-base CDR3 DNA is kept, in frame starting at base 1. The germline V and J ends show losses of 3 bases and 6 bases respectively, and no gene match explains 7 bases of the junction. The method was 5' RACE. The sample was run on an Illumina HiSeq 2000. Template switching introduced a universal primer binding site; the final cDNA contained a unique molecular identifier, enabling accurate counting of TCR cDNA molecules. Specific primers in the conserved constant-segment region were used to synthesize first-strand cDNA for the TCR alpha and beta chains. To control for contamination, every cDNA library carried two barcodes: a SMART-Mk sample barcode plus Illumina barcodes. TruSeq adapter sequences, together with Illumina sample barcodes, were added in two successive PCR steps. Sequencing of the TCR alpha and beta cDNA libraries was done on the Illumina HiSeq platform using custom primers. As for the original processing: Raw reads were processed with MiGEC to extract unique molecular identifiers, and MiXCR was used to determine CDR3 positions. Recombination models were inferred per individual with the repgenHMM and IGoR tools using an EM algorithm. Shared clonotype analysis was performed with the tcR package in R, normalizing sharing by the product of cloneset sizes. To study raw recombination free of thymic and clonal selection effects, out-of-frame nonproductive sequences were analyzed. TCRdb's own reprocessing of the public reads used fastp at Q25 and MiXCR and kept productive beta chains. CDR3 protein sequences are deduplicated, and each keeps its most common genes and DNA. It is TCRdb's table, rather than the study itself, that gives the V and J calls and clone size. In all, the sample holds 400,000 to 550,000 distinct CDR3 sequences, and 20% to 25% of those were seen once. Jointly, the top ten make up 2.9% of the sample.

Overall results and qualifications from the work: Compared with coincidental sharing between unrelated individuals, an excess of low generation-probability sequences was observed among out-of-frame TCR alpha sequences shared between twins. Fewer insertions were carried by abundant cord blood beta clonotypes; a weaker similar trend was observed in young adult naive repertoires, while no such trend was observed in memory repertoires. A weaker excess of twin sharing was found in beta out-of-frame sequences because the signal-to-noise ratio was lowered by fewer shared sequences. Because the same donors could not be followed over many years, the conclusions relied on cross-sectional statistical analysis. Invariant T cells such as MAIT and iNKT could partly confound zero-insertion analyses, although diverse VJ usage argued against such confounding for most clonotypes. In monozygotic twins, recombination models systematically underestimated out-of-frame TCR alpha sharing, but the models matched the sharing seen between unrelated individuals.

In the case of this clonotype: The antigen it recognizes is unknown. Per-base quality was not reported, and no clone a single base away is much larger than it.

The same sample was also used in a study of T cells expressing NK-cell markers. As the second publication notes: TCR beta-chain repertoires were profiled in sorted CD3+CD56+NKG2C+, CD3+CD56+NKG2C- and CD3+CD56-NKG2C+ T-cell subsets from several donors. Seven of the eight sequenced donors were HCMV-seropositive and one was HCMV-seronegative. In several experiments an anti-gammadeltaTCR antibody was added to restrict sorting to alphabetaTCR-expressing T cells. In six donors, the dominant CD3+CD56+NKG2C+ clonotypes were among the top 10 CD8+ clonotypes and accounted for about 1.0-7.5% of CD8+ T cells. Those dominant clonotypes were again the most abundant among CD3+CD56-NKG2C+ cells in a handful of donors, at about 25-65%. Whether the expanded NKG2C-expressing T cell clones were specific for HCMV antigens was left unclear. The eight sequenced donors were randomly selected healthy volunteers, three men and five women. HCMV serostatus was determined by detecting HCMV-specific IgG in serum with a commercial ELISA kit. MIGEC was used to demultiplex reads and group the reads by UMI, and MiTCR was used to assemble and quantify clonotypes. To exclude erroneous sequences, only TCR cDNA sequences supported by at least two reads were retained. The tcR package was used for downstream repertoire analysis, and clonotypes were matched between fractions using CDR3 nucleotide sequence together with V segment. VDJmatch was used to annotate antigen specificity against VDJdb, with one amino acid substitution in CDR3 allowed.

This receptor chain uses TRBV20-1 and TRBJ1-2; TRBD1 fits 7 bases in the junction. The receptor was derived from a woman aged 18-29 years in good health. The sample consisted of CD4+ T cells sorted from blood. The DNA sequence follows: TGCAGTGCTAGCCTGACAGGGAAGGATGGCTACACCTTC. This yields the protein CSASLTGKDGYTF.